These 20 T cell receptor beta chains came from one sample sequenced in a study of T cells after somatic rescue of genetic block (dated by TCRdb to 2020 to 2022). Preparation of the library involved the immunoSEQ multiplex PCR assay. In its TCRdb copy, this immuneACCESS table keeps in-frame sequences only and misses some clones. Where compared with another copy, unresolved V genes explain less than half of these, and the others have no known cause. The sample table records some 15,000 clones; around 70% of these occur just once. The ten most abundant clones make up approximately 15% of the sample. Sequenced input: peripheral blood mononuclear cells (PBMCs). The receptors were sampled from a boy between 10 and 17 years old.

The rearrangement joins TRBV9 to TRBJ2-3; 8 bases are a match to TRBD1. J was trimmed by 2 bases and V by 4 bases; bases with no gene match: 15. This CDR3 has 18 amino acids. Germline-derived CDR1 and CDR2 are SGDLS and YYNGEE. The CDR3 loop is CASSKDREASWLTDTQYF. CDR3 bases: TGTGCCAGCAGCAAGGACAGGGAGGCTAGCTGGCTCACAGATACGCAGTATTTT.

CDR3 nucleotides: TGCGCCAGCAGCTTGGCCTGGGTCCCGATGGGTTACAATGAGCAGTTCTTC. Encoded protein: CASSLAWVPMGYNEQFF. V gene TRBV5-1 combines with J gene TRBJ2-1; D is unclear. The CDR3 runs to 17 residues. Germline CDR1 SGHRS, CDR2 YFSETQ. Deletions cut 0 bases from V and 4 bases from J, with 17 bases between.

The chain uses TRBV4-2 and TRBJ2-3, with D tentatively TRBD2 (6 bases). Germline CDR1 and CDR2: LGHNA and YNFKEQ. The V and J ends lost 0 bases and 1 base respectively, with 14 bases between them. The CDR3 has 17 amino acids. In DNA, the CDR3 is TGTGCCAGCAGCCAAGATCGAGGAGGGGATCGCACAGATACGCAGTATTTT. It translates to CASSQDRGGDRTDTQYF.

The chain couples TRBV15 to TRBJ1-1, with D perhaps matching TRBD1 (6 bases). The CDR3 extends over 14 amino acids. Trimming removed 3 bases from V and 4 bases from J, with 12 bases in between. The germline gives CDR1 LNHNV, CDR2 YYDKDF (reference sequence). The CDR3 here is CATSSLQGGTEAFF. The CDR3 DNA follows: TGTGCCACCAGCAGTTTACAGGGTGGCACTGAAGCTTTCTTT.

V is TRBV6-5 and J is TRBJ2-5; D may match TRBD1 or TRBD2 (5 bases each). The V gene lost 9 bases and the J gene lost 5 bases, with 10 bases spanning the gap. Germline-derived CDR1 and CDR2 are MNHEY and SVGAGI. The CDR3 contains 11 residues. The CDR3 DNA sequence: TGTGCCAGTCGGGGCCGCGAGACCCAGTACTTC. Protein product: CASRGRETQYF.

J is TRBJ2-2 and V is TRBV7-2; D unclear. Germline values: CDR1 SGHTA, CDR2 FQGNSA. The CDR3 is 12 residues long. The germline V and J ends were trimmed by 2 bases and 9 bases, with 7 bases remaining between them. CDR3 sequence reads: CASSLLSRELFF. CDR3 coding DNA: TGTGCCAGCAGCTTACTATCCCGGGAGCTGTTTTTT.

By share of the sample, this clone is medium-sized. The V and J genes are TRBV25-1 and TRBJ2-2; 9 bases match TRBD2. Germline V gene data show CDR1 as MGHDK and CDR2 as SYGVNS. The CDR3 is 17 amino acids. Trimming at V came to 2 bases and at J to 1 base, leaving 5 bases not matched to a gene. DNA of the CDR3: TGTGCCAGCAGTGAAAGTCTAGCGGGGATGAACACCGGGGAGCTGTTTTTT. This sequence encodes CASSESLAGMNTGELFF. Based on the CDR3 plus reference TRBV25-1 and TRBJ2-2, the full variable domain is EADIYQTPRYLVIGTGKKITLECSQTMGHDKMYWYQQDPGMELHLIHYSYGVNSTEKGDLSSESTVSRIRTEHFPLTLESARPSHTSQYLCASSESLAGMNTGELFFGEGSRLTVL.

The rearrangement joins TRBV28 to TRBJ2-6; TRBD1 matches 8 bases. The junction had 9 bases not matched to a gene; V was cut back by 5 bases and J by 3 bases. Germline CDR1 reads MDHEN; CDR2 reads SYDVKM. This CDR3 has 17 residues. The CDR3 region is CASSTGGLPIGANVLTF. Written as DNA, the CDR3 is TGTGCCAGCAGTACAGGGGGACTCCCGATTGGGGCCAACGTCCTGACTTTC.

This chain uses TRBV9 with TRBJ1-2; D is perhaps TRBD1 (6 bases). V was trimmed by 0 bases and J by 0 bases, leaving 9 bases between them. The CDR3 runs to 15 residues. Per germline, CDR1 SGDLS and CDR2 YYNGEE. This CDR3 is CASSVGQDPNYGYTF. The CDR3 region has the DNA TGTGCCAGCAGCGTAGGACAGGACCCTAACTATGGCTACACCTTC.

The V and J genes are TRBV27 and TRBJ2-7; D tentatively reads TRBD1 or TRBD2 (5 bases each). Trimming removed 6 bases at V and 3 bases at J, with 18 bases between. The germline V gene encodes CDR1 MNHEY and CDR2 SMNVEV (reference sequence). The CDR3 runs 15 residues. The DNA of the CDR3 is TGTGCCAGCAGCATAGGGTGGGGGAGAGGCTACGAGCAGTACTTC. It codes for CASSIGWGRGYEQYF.

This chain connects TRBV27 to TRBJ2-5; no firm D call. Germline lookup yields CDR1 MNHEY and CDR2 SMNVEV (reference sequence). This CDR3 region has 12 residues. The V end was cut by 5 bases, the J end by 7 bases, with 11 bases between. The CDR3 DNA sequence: TGTGCCAGCAGTCCCGCCCCAGGGACCCAGTACTTC. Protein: CASSPAPGTQYF.

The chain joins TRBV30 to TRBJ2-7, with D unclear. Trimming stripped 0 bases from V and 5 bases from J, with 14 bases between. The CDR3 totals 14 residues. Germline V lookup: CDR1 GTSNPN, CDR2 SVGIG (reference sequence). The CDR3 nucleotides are TGTGCCTGGAGTGTAGGCCCTACTTCCCACGAGCAGTACTTC. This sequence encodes CAWSVGPTSHEQYF.

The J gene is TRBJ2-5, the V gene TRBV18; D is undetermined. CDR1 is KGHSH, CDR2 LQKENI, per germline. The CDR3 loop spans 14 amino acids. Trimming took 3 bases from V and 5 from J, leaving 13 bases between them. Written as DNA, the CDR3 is TGTGCCAGCTCACCCGAGCGCCTGTTGGAGACCCAGTACTTC. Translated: CASSPERLLETQYF.

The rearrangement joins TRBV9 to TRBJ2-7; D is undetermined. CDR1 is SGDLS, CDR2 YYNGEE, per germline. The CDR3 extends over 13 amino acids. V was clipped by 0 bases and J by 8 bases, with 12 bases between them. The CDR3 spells CASSVDNNGKQYF. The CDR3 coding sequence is TGTGCCAGCAGCGTAGATAACAATGGTAAGCAGTACTTC.

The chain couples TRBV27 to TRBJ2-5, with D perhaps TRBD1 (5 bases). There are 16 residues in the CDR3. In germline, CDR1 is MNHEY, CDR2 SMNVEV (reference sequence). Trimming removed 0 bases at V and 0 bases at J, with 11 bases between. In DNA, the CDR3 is TGTGCCAGCAGTTTATCAGGCAGGGCTCACCAAGAGACCCAGTACTTC. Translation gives CASSLSGRAHQETQYF.

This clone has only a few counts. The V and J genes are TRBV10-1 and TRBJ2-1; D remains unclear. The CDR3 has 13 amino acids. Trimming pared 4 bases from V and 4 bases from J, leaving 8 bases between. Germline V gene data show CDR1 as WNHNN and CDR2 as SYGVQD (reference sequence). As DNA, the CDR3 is TGCGCCAGCAGTGTACAAGGATACAATGAGCAGTTCTTC. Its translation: CASSVQGYNEQFF.

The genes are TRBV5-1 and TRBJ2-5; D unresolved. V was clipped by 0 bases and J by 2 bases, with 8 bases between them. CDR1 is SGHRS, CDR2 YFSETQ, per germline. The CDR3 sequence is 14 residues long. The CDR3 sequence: CASSLVPAQETQYF. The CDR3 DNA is TGCGCCAGCAGCTTGGTACCGGCTCAAGAGACCCAGTACTTC.

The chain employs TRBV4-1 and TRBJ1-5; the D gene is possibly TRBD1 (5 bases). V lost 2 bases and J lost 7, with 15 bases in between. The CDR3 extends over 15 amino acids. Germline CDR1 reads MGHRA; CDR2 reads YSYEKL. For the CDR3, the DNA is TGCGCCAGCAGCCAAATGTTCCAGGGTCTCCAGCCCCAGCATTTT. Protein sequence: CASSQMFQGLQPQHF.

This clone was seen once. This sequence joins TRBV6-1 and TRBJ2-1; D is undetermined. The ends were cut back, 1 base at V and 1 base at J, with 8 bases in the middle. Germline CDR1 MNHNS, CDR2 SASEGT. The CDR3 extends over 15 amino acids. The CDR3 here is CASSEGAASYNEQFF. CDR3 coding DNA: TGTGCCAGCAGTGAAGGGGCAGCTTCCTACAATGAGCAGTTCTTC.

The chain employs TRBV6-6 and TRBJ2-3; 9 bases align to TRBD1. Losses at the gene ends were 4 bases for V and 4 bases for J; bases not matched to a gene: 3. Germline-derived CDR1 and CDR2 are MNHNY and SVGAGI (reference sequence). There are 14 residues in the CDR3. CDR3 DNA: TGTGCCAGCAGTTTACAGGGGGCCCCAGATACGCAGTATTTT. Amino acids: CASSLQGAPDTQYF.